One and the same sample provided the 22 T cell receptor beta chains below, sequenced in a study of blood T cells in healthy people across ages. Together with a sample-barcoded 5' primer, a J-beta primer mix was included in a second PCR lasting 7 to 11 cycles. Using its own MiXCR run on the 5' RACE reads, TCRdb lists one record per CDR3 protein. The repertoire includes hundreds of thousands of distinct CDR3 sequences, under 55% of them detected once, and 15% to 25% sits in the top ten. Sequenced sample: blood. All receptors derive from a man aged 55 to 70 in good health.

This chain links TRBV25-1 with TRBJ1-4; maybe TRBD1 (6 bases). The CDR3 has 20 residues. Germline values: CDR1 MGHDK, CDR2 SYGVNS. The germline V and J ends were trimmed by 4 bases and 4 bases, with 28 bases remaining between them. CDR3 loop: CASSGDLRRDKLGINEKLFF. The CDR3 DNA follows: TGTGCCAGCAGTGGAGACTTAAGACGGGACAAACTTGGTATTAATGAAAAACTGTTTTTT. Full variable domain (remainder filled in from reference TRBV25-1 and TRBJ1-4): EADIYQTPRYLVIGTGKKITLECSQTMGHDKMYWYQQDPGMELHLIHYSYGVNSTEKGDLSSESTVSRIRTEHFPLTLESARPSHTSQYLCASSGDLRRDKLGINEKLFFGSGTQLSVL.

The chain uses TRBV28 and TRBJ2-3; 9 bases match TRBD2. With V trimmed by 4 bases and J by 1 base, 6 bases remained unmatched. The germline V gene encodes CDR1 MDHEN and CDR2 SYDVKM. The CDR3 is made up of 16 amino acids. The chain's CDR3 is CASSYLLAGRTDTQYF. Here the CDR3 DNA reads TGTGCCAGCAGTTACCTGCTAGCGGGACGCACAGATACGCAGTATTTT.

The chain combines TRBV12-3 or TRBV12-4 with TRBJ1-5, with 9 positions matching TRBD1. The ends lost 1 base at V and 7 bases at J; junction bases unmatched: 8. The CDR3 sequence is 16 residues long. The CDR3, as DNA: TGTGCCAGCAGTTTAGGAACAGGGGGCGCAGGACAGCCCCAGCATTTT. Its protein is CASSLGTGGAGQPQHF.

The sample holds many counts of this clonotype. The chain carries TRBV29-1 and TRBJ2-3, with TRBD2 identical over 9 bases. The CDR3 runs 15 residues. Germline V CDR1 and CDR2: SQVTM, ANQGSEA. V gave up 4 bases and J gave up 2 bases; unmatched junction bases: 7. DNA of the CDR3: TGCAGCGTTGGGTCTGGCGGGGGGGCCACAGATACGCAGTATTTT. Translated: CSVGSGGGATDTQYF.

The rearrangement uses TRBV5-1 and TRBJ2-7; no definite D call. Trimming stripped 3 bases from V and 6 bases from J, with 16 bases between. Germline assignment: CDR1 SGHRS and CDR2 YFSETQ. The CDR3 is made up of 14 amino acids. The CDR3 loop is CASSSVGVSGEQYF. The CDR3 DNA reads TGCGCCAGCAGCTCGGTAGGAGTCTCGGGCGAGCAGTACTTC. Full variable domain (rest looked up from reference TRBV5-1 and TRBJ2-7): KAGVTQTPRYLIKTRGQQVTLSCSPISGHRSVSWYQQTPGQGLQFLFEYFSETQRNKGNFPGRFSGRQFSNSRSEMNVSTLELGDSALYLCASSSVGVSGEQYFGPGTRLTVT.

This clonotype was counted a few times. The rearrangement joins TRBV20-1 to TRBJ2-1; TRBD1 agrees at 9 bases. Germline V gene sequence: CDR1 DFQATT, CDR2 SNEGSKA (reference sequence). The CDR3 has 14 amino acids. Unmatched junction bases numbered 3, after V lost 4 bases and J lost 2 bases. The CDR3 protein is CSATGTGPYNEQFF. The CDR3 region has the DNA TGCAGTGCTACCGGGACAGGGCCCTACAATGAGCAGTTCTTC.

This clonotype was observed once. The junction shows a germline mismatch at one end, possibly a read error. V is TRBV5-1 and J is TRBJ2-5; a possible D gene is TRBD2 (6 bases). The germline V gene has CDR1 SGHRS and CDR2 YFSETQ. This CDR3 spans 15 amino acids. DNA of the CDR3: TGCACCAGCAGCTTGGATGTTGGGAGGCAAGAGACCCAGTACTTC. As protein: CTSSLDVGRQETQYF.

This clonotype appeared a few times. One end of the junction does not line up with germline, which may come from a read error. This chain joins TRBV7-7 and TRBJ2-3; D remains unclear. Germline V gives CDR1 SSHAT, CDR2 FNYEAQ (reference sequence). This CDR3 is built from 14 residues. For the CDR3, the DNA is TGTGCTAGCAGCGCCGCGCTAGGCACAGATACGCAGTATTTT. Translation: CASSAALGTDTQYF.

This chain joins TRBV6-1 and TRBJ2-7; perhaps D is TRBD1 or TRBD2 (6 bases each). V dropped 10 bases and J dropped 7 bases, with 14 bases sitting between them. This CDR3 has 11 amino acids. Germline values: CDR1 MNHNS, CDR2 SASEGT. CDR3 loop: CATRDTIEQYF. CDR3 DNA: TGTGCCACGCGGGACACCATAGAGCAGTACTTC.

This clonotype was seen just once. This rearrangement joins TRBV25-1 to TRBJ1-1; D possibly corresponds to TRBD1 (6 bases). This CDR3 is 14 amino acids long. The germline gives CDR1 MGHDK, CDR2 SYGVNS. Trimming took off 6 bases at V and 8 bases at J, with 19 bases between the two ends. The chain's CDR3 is CASRDYRERQEAFF. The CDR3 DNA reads TGTGCCAGCAGAGACTACAGGGAAAGGCAAGAAGCTTTCTTT.

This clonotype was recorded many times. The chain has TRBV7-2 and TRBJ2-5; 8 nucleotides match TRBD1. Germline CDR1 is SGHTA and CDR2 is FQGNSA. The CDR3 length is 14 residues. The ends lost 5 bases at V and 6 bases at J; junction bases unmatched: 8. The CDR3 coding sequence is TGTGCCAGCAGCCTAACAGGGGGAGGAAAGACCCAGTACTTC. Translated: CASSLTGGGKTQYF.

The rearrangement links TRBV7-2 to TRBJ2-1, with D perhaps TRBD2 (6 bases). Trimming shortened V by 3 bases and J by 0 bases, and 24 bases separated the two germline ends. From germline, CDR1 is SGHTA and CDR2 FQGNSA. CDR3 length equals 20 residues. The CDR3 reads CASSFLRDSVLLSSYNEQFF. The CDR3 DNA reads TGTGCCAGCAGCTTTTTACGGGACTCAGTGTTGCTGAGCTCCTACAATGAGCAGTTCTTC. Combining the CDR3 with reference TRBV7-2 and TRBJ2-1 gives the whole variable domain GAGVSQSPSNKVTEKGKDVELRCDPISGHTALYWYRQSLGQGLEFLIYFQGNSAPDKSGLPSDRFSAERTGGSVSTLTIQRTQQEDSAVYLCASSFLRDSVLLSSYNEQFFGPGTRLTVL.

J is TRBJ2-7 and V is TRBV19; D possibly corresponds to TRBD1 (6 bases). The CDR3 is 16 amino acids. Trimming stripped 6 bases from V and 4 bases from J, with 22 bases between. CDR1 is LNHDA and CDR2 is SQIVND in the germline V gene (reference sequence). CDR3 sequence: CASSAGDRRGFYEQYF. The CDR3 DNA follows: TGTGCCAGTAGCGCAGGGGATAGGCGAGGATTTTACGAGCAGTACTTC.

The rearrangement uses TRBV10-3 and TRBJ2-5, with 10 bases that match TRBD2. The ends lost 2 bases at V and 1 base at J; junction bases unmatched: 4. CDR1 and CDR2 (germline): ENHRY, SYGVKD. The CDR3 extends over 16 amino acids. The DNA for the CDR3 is TGTGCCATCAGTGAGCCTACTAGCGGGACCCAAGAGACCCAGTACTTC. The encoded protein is CAISEPTSGTQETQYF.

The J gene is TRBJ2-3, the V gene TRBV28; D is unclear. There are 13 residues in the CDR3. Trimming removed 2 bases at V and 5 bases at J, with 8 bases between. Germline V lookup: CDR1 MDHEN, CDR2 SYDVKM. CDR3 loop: CASSLAAVDTQYF. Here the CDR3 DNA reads TGTGCCAGCAGTTTAGCGGCGGTAGATACGCAGTATTTT.

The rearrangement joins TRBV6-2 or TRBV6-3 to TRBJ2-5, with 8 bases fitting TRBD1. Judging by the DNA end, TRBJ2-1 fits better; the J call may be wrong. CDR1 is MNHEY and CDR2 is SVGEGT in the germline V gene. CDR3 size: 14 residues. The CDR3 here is CASNSDRGQETQFF. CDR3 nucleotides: TGTGCCAGTAACTCCGACAGGGGACAAGAGACCCAGTTCTTC.

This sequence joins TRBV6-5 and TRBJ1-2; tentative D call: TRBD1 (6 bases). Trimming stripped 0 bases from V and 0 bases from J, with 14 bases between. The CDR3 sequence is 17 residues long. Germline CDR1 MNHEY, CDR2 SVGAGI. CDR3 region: CASSYSIGTKTNYGYTF. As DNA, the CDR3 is TGTGCCAGCAGTTACTCGATTGGGACAAAGACTAACTATGGCTACACCTTC.

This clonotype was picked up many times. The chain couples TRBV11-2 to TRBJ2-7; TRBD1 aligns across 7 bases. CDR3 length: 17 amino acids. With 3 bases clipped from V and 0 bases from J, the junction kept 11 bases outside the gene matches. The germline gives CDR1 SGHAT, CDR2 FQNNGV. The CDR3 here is CASSLGTETSGSYEQYF. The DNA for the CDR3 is TGTGCCAGCAGCTTGGGGACAGAAACTTCTGGCTCCTACGAGCAGTACTTC. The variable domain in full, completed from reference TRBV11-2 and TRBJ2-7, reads EAGVAQSPRYKIIEKRQSVAFWCNPISGHATLYWYQQILGQGPKLLIQFQNNGVVDDSQLPKDRFSAERLKGVDSTLKIQPAKLEDSAVYLCASSLGTETSGSYEQYFGPGTRLTVT.

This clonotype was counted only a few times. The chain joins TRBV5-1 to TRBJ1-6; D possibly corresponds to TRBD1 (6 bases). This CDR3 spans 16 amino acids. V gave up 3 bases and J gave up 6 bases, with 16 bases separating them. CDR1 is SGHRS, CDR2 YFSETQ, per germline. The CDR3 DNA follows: TGCGCCAGCAGCTCGGTCGGACAGTCTGTTAATTCACCCCTCCACTTT. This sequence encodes CASSSVGQSVNSPLHF.

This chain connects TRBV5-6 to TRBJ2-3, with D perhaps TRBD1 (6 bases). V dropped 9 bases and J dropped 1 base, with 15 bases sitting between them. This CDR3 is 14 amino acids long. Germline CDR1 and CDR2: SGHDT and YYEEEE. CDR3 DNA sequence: TGTGCCAACAGACAACAGGGAGGCACAGATACGCAGTATTTT. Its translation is CANRQQGGTDTQYF.

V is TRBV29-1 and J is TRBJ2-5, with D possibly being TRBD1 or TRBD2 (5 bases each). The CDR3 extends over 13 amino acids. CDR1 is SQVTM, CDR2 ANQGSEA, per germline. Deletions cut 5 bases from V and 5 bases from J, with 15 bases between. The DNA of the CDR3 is TGCAGCGTTTCCCCCGGGGCATATGAGACCCAGTACTTC. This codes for CSVSPGAYETQYF.

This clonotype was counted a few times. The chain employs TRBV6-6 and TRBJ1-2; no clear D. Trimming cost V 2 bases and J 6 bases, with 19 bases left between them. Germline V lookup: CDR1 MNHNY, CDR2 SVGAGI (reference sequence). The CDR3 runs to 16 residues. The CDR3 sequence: CASSYTPGQRDNGYTF. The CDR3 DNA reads TGTGCCAGCAGTTACACCCCCGGGCAGCGCGACAATGGCTACACCTTC.